These 5 T cell receptor beta chains were all obtained from the same sample, sequenced in a study of T cells in Graves' hyperthyroidism and ophthalmopathy. RNA transcripts yielded amplified TCR beta CDR3 regions. HTBI primers were the set used in a first-round RT-PCR of the TCR CDR3. TCRdb reanalysed the multiplex PCR reads using MiXCR and keeps one entry per CDR3 protein. The sample lists about 640,000 distinct CDR3 sequences; 45% were seen once. Specimen: peripheral blood or thyroid tissue (not recorded which). The receptor set was obtained from an adult man with Graves' disease, either hyperthyroidism or ophthalmopathy (not recorded which).

The chain carries TRBV10-3 and TRBJ1-5; D uncertain. Germline lookup yields CDR1 ENHRY and CDR2 SYGVKD. Trimming took 10 bases from V and 8 from J, leaving 18 bases between them. The CDR3 has 13 residues. In nucleotides, the CDR3 is TGTGCCAGCACCAAGTCCGGGGTCGAGCCCCAGCATTTT. Its translation: CASTKSGVEPQHF.

A single count supports this clonotype. This chain links TRBV2 with TRBJ1-1; 9 bases agree with TRBD1. The germline V gene has CDR1 SNHLY and CDR2 FYNNEI. The ends lost 6 bases at V and 6 bases at J; junction bases unmatched: 8. This CDR3 has 14 amino acids. The CDR3 loop is CASSVDRTGAEAFF. In DNA form, the CDR3 reads TGTGCCAGCAGCGTTGATCGGACAGGGGCTGAAGCTTTCTTT.

The chain has TRBV7-9 and TRBJ1-1, with TRBD1 as a possible D gene (5 bases). V lost 5 bases and J lost 8, with 15 bases in between. Germline V gene sequence: CDR1 SEHNR, CDR2 FQNEAQ (reference sequence). The CDR3 totals 13 residues. The CDR3 DNA reads TGTGCCAGCAGCAGGGGCAGGGCCGCAGAAGCTTTCTTT. As protein: CASSRGRAAEAFF.

The chain is built from TRBV9 and TRBJ1-4, with D uncertain. Trimming left V 3 bases short and J 4 bases short, with 10 bases between. The CDR3 runs to 14 residues. Germline lookup yields CDR1 SGDLS and CDR2 YYNGEE. CDR3 residues: CASSARPGNEKLFF. DNA of the CDR3: TGTGCCAGCAGCGCCAGACCGGGTAATGAAAAACTGTTTTTT.

This clonotype was seen a single time. The rearrangement links TRBV2 to TRBJ1-2, with D tentatively TRBD1 (6 bases). Per germline, CDR1 SNHLY and CDR2 FYNNEI. Trimming took off 6 bases at V and 2 bases at J, with 16 bases between the two ends. The CDR3 is made up of 15 amino acids. The CDR3 DNA reads TGTGCCAGCAGCGGCTACGGACAGCCCAACTATGGCTACACCTTC. Its protein is CASSGYGQPNYGYTF.